A single sample gave rise to the 14 T cell receptor beta chains below, sequenced in a study of siplizumab effects on memory and regulatory T cells. Only in-frame clones appear in the TCRdb table, and some are missing; sequencing was by immunoSEQ multiplex PCR. Of roughly 97,000 clones listed, roughly 93% are singletons. The source material was Tregs sorted from blood. These receptors all stem from a human donor in good health.

J is TRBJ1-1 and V is TRBV6-6; D possibly corresponds to TRBD1 (5 bases). From germline, CDR1 is MNHNY and CDR2 SVGAGI (reference sequence). The CDR3 covers 11 residues. Trimming left V 8 bases short and J 7 bases short, with 11 bases between. Here the CDR3 reads CASRRGGEAFF. For the CDR3, the DNA is TGTGCCAGCCGGCGGGGCGGTGAAGCTTTCTTT.

This clone was found once. The chain combines TRBV15 with TRBJ1-4, with D possibly matching TRBD1 (5 bases). Germline V lookup: CDR1 LNHNV, CDR2 YYDKDF (reference sequence). The length of the CDR3 is 18 residues. V lost 0 bases, J lost 4 bases, and 18 bases lay in between. The CDR3 loop reads CATSRDLRQHRRNEKLFF. The CDR3 DNA reads as TGTGCCACCAGCAGAGATCTCCGACAGCATCGCCGTAATGAAAAACTGTTTTTT.

V usage is TRBV10-3 and J usage is TRBJ1-5; D is uncertain. Germline CDR1 ENHRY, CDR2 SYGVKD. The CDR3 extends over 13 amino acids. V lost 4 bases, J lost 6 bases, and 10 bases lay in between. The CDR3 protein is CAISGGYGQPQHF. The CDR3 DNA sequence: TGTGCCATCAGTGGGGGTTACGGTCAGCCCCAGCATTTT.

The rearrangement joins TRBV7-2 to TRBJ2-1, with a tentative D call TRBD2 (5 bases). The V end lost 8 bases, the J end lost 4 bases, and 12 bases lay between the germline ends. This CDR3 is 13 amino acids long. The germline gives CDR1 SGHTA, CDR2 FQGNSA. CDR3 amino acids: CASRPSGYNEQFF. CDR3 nucleotide sequence: TGTGCCAGCCGGCCATCGGGGTACAATGAGCAGTTCTTC.

This clone showed up just once. The rearrangement joins TRBV30 to TRBJ2-7; the D call may be TRBD1 or TRBD2 (5 bases each). This CDR3 region has 15 residues. The V and J ends lost 0 bases and 0 bases respectively, with 12 bases between them. Germline CDR1 and CDR2: GTSNPN and SVGIG (reference sequence). CDR3 sequence reads: CAWSVKGRYSYEQYF. CDR3 bases: TGTGCCTGGAGTGTTAAGGGACGTTACTCCTACGAGCAGTACTTC.

The genes are TRBV5-5 and TRBJ1-2, with D perhaps TRBD1 (6 bases). V lost 4 bases and J lost 8, with 24 bases in between. CDR1 SGHKS and CDR2 YYEKEE come from the germline V gene (reference sequence). The CDR3 extends over 16 amino acids. The CDR3 DNA follows: TGTGCCAGCAGCACGAACTCGGGACACCTCCCCGGGGGCTACACCTTC. Residues: CASSTNSGHLPGGYTF.

This clone has just a few counts. CDR3 in DNA: TGTGCCAGCATCATTGGGGACTTATCGGAAGCTTTCTTT. It is translated as CASIIGDLSEAFF. The chain is built from TRBV2 and TRBJ1-1; tentatively, D is TRBD1 (5 bases). Germline V lookup: CDR1 SNHLY, CDR2 FYNNEI. V lost 7 bases and J 8 bases, leaving 17 bases between the germline ends. CDR3 size: 13 residues. Full variable domain (outside the CDR3, taken from reference TRBV2 and TRBJ1-1): EPEVTQTPSHQVTQMGQEVILRCVPISNHLYFYWYRQILGQKVEFLVSFYNNEISEKSEIFDDQFSVERPDGSNFTLKIRSTKLEDSAMYFCASIIGDLSEAFFGQGTRLTVV.

The J gene is TRBJ2-3, the V gene TRBV11-3, with D tentatively TRBD2 (5 bases). The germline V gene encodes CDR1 SGHNT and CDR2 YENEEA. CDR3 length equals 16 residues. Trimming took 2 bases from V and 2 from J, leaving 14 bases between them. Here the CDR3 DNA reads TGTGCCAGCAGCTTAAGACGGGGAAACCCCACAGATACGCAGTATTTT. It specifies CASSLRRGNPTDTQYF.

This chain joins TRBV4-1 and TRBJ2-1; D is ambiguous. Trimming pared 1 base from V and 4 bases from J, leaving 5 bases between. The CDR3 sequence is 13 residues long. From germline, CDR1 is MGHRA and CDR2 YSYEKL. CDR3 nucleotide sequence: TGCGCCAGCAGCCAAGGACTGTACAATGAGCAGTTCTTC. It yields the protein CASSQGLYNEQFF.

This clone was recorded once. The chain links TRBV6-6 to TRBJ1-6, with a weak D call TRBD1 (6 bases). V lost 2 bases and J lost 10, with 18 bases in between. The CDR3 is made up of 16 amino acids. The V gene's germline CDR1 is MNHNY and CDR2 SVGAGI (reference sequence). Here the CDR3 DNA reads TGTGCCAGCAGTTACCGACCACAGGGAGAATACTCACCCCTCCACTTT. Amino acids: CASSYRPQGEYSPLHF.

V gene TRBV12-5 combines with J gene TRBJ1-4, with a weak D call TRBD1 (5 bases). V was clipped by 0 bases and J by 6 bases, with 11 bases between them. Germline V gene sequence: CDR1 LGHNT, CDR2 FRNRAP. The CDR3 is made up of 15 amino acids. The chain's CDR3 is CASGLVFQGYEKLFF. The CDR3 coding sequence is TGTGCTAGTGGTTTGGTCTTTCAGGGTTATGAAAAACTGTTTTTT.

The genes are TRBV7-9 and TRBJ1-1, with 8 bases aligning to TRBD1. Trimming took 6 bases from V and 5 from J; bases not matched to a gene: 8. Germline CDR1 is SEHNR and CDR2 is FQNEAQ (reference sequence). The CDR3 totals 14 residues. In nucleotides, the CDR3 is TGTGCCAGCAGATCCCAGGGGGCTTGGACTGAAGCTTTCTTT. This gives the protein CASRSQGAWTEAFF.

This clone was observed a handful of times. The V and J genes are TRBV30 and TRBJ1-2; TRBD1 aligns across 11 bases. Germline trimming cut 4 bases from V and 8 bases from J; bases unmatched to any gene: 6. The CDR3 extends over 13 amino acids. Germline assignment: CDR1 GTSNPN and CDR2 SVGIG (reference sequence). DNA for the CDR3: TGTGCCTGGACCGGACAGGGGGCCGGGGGCTACACCTTC. It encodes CAWTGQGAGGYTF.

The V and J genes are TRBV30 and TRBJ2-1; 9 positions match TRBD2. Trimming removed 4 bases from V and 9 bases from J; junction bases left unmatched: 16. Germline V gene lookup returns CDR1 GTSNPN and CDR2 SVGIG (reference sequence). The CDR3 consists of 16 residues. CDR3 amino acids: CAWIPSGTRLMGEQFF. In DNA form, the CDR3 reads TGTGCCTGGATTCCTAGCGGGACCCGACTCATGGGTGAGCAGTTCTTC. Full variable domain (outside the CDR3, taken from reference TRBV30 and TRBJ2-1): SQTIHQWPATLVQPVGSPLSLECTVEGTSNPNLYWYRQAAGRGLQLLFYSVGIGQISSEVPQNLSASRPQDRQFILSSKKLLLSDSGFYLCAWIPSGTRLMGEQFFGPGTRLTVL.